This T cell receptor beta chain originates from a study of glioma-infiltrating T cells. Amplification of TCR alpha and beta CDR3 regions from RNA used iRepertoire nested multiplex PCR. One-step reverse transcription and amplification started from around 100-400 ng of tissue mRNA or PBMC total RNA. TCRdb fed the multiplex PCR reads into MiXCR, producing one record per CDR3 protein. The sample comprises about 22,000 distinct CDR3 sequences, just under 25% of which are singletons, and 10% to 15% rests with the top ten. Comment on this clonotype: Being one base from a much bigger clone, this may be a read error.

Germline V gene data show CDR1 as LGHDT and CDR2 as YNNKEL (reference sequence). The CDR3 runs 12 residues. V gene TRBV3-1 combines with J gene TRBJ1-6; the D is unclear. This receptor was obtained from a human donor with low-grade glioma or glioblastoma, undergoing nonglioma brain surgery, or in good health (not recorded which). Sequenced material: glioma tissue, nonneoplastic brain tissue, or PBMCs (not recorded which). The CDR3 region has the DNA TGTGCCAGCAACCAACTTATTTCACCCCTCCACTTT. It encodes CASNQLISPLHF.